This T cell receptor beta chain emerged from a study of shared clonotypes between healthy human individuals. Across the study: Three men and a couple of women, aged 18 to 49, were donors.

Turning to this clone: Its antigen is currently unknown. The same CDR3 is also encoded by other DNA sequences in this sample.

CD45RA+ naive and CD45RA-negative memory subsets were separated from CD4+ cells. Study-level findings and limits: Naive CD4 clonotypes were shared across a handful of donors at roughly 5%.

The data were produced by immunoSEQ multiplex PCR, yet TCRdb's version contains in-frame clones alone and is incomplete. The sample lists approximately 2.4 million clones; more than 90% were seen once. Germline V gene data show CDR1 as KGHSH and CDR2 as LQKENI. Between the trimmed V and J ends, which lost 1 base and 2 bases, there was a span of 8 bases. CDR3 size: 14 residues. The sequence was obtained from a young man in good health. V and J are TRBV18 and TRBJ1-1; no clear D. The sample taken for sequencing was naive CD4+ T cells sorted from blood. The subset here: CD45RA+ positively selected. The CDR3 here is CASSPRGSNTEAFF. The CDR3 DNA reads as TGTGCCAGCTCACCACGCGGGAGTAACACTGAAGCTTTCTTT.